This record concerns one T cell receptor beta chain sequence. The data derive from a study of blood T cell repertoires in COVID-19. The CDR3 totals 12 residues. Trimming pared 5 bases from V and 5 bases from J, leaving 9 bases between. In germline, CDR1 is MDHEN, CDR2 SYDVKM. The table came from immunoSEQ multiplex PCR; TCRdb's copy has only in-frame clones and leaves some out. The sample holds roughly 290,000 clones, 70% to 90% seen once. The source material was peripheral blood. The receptor was isolated from a woman aged 45-60 years with active or convalescent COVID-19. V is TRBV28 and J is TRBJ1-2; tentative D call: TRBD1 (5 bases). CDR3 DNA: TGTGCCAGCAGTGCCGGGGGGTATGGCTACACCTTC. Protein product: CASSAGGYGYTF.